The 8 T cell receptor beta chains given below trace back to one sample, sequenced in a study of shared clonotypes between healthy human individuals. Assay: immunoSEQ multiplex PCR; the TCRdb copy retains only in-frame clones and omits some. Found here are 2,500,000 or so clones, around 94% of them singletons; the top ten hold over 0.12%. Sequenced material: naive CD4+ T cells sorted from blood. As to subset: CD45RA+ positively selected. The receptors derive from a man aged 18 to 29 in good health.

This clone was observed a single time. The J gene is TRBJ2-1, the V gene TRBV7-8; TRBD2 agrees at 9 bases. Trimming removed 10 bases from V and 5 bases from J; junction bases left unmatched: 9. The CDR3 sequence is 14 residues long. The germline V gene has CDR1 SGHVS and CDR2 FQNEAQ. CDR3 in amino acids: CATFSGSWDNEQFF. Here the CDR3 DNA reads TGTGCCACCTTTAGCGGGAGTTGGGACAATGAGCAGTTCTTC. Full variable domain (rest looked up from reference TRBV7-8 and TRBJ2-1): GAGVSQSPRYKVAKRGQDVALRCDPISGHVSLFWYQQALGQGPEFLTYFQNEAQLDKSGLPSDRFFAERPEGSVSTLKIQRTQQEDSAVYLCATFSGSWDNEQFFGPGTRLTVL.

V usage is TRBV27 and J usage is TRBJ1-1; no firm D call. The CDR3 extends over 13 amino acids. Trimming stripped 7 bases from V and 6 bases from J, with 15 bases between. The germline V gene has CDR1 MNHEY and CDR2 SMNVEV (reference sequence). CDR3 DNA sequence: TGTGCCAGCACCAAGGACGGAACCTCTGAAGCTTTCTTT. As protein: CASTKDGTSEAFF.

V gene TRBV7-2 combines with J gene TRBJ2-7, with TRBD2 matching over 9 bases. The CDR3 has 17 amino acids. Germline V CDR1 and CDR2: SGHTA, FQGNSA. V lost 2 bases and J lost 4; bases outside the gene matches: 12. In DNA form, the CDR3 reads TGTGCCAGCAGCTTATCGACTAGCGGCTCCGCCCTTTACGAGCAGTACTTC. Translation: CASSLSTSGSALYEQYF. Together with reference TRBV7-2 and TRBJ2-7, the CDR3 gives the full variable domain: GAGVSQSPSNKVTEKGKDVELRCDPISGHTALYWYRQSLGQGLEFLIYFQGNSAPDKSGLPSDRFSAERTGGSVSTLTIQRTQQEDSAVYLCASSLSTSGSALYEQYFGPGTRLTVT.

Only a few counts were recorded for this clone. This chain links TRBV7-9 with TRBJ1-5, with D maybe TRBD1 (5 bases). V was shortened by 4 bases and J by 1 base, with 8 bases between the two germline ends. The CDR3 spans 14 residues. From germline, CDR1 is SEHNR and CDR2 FQNEAQ (reference sequence). CDR3 DNA sequence: TGTGCCAGCAGCTCCCGGGACAGCAATCAGCCCCAGCATTTT. Its protein is CASSSRDSNQPQHF.

This clone has just a few counts. The chain carries TRBV10-2 and TRBJ1-1; TRBD1 aligns across 7 bases. Germline V lookup: CDR1 WSHSY, CDR2 SAAADI. V lost 8 bases and J lost 5; bases outside the gene matches: 5. CDR3 length equals 12 residues. CDR3 bases: TGCGCCAGCCTGACAGGGAGTACTGAAGCTTTCTTT. Translation gives CASLTGSTEAFF.

Here the CDR3 reads CASSLVTGEEAFF. Here the CDR3 DNA reads TGCGCCAGCAGCTTGGTGACAGGGGAGGAAGCTTTCTTT. V and J are TRBV5-1 and TRBJ1-1; TRBD1 matches at 8 bases. There are 13 residues in the CDR3. V shed 0 bases and J 8 bases; nucleotides not matched to a gene: 3. The germline CDR1 and CDR2 sequences are SGHRS and YFSETQ.

V and J are TRBV27 and TRBJ2-5; 9 bases are a match to TRBD1. The CDR3 is 15 residues long. Per the germline V gene, CDR1 is MNHEY and CDR2 is SMNVEV (reference sequence). V was clipped by 6 bases and J by 4 bases; unmatched bases: 9. The CDR3 DNA reads TGTGCCAGCAGGTCACAGGGGGCGCGCGGAGAGACCCAGTACTTC. This translates into CASRSQGARGETQYF.

The V gene is TRBV10-2, the J gene TRBJ1-5; no clear D gene. The germline V gene has CDR1 WSHSY and CDR2 SAAADI. The CDR3 totals 14 residues. The V and J ends lost 0 bases and 4 bases respectively, with 7 bases between them. CDR3 region: CASSESVLNQPQHF. CDR3 coding DNA: TGCGCCAGCAGTGAGTCAGTGTTAAATCAGCCCCAGCATTTT.